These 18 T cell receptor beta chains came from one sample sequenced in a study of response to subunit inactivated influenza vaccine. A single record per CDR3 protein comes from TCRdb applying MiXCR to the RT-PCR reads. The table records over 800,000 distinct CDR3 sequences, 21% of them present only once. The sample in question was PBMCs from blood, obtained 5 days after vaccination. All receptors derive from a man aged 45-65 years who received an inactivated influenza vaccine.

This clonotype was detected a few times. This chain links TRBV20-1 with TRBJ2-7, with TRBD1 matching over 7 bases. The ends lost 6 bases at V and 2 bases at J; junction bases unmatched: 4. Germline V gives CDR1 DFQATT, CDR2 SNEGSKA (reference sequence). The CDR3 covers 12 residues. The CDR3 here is CSADRETYEQYF. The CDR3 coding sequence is TGCAGTGCCGACAGGGAAACCTACGAGCAGTACTTC.

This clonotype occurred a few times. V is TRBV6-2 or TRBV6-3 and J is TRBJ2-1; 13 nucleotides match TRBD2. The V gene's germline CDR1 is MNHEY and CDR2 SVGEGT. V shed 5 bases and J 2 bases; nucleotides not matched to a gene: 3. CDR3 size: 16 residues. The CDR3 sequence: CASSRGTSGAYNEQFF. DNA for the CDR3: TGTGCCAGCAGTAGAGGGACTAGCGGGGCCTACAATGAGCAGTTCTTC.

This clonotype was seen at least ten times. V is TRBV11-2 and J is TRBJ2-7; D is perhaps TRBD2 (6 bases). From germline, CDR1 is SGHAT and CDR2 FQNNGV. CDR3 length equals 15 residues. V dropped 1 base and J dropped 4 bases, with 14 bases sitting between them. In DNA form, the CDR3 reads TGTGCCAGCAGCTTAGTGGGACTGGGGGGTTACGAGCAGTACTTC. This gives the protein CASSLVGLGGYEQYF.

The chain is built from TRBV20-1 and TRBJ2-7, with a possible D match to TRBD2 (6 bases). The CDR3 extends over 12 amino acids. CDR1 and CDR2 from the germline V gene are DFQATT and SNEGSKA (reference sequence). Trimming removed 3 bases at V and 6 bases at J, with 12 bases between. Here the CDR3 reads CSASGSFAEQYF. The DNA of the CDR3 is TGCAGTGCTAGCGGGAGCTTCGCCGAGCAGTACTTC.

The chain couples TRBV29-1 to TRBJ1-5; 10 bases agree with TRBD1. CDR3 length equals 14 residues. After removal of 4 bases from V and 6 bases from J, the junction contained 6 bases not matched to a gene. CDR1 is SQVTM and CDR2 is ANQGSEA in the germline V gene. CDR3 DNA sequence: TGCAGCGTTGCCGGGACAGGGGTGCCTCAGCCCCAGCATTTT. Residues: CSVAGTGVPQPQHF.

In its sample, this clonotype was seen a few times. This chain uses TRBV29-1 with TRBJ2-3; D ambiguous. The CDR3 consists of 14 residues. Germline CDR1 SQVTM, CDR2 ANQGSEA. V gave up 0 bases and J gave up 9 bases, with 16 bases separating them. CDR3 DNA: TGCAGCGTTGAAGATCGCAATGTTGGCGCCACGCAGTATTTT. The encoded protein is CSVEDRNVGATQYF.

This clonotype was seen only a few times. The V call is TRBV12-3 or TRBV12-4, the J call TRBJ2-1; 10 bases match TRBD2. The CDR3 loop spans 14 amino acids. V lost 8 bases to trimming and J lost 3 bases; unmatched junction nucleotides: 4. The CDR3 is CASLLAGIYNEQFF. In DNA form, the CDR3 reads TGTGCCAGCTTACTAGCGGGAATCTACAATGAGCAGTTCTTC.

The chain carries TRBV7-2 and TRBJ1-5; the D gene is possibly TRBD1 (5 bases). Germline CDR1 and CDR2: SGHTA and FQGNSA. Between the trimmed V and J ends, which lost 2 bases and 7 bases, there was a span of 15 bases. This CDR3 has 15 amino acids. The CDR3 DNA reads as TGTGCCAGCAGCTTAACCGGGGGAATGAAACAGCCCCAGCATTTT. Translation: CASSLTGGMKQPQHF.

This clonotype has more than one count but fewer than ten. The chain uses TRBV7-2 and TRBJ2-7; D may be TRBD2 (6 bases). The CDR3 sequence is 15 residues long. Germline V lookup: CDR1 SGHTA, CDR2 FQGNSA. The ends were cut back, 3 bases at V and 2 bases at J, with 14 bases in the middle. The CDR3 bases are TGTGCCAGCAGCTTGGCCGGGACTCCGACCTACGAGCAGTACTTC. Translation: CASSLAGTPTYEQYF.

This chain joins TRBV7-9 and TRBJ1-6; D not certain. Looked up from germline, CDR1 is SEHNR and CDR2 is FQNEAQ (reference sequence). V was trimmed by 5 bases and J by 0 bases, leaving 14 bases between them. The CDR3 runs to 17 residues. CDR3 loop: CASSLEVGSSYNSPLHF. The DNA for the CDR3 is TGTGCCAGCAGCCTTGAGGTCGGGAGCTCCTATAATTCACCCCTCCACTTT.

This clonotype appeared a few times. The CDR3 region has the DNA TGTGCCAGCAGTTTATCGTTCGGGAATTCACCCCTCCACTTT. Amino acid sequence: CASSLSFGNSPLHF. This chain uses TRBV27 with TRBJ1-6, with D unresolved. The CDR3 is 14 amino acids. V was pared by 0 bases and J by 7 bases, with 7 bases between. Germline values: CDR1 MNHEY, CDR2 SMNVEV (reference sequence).

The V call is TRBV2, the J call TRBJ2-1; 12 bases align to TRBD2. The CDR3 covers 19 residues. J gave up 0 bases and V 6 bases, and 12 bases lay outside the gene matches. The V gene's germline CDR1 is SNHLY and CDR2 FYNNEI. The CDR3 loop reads CASRGFLGLAGISYNEQFF. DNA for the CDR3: TGTGCCAGCAGGGGATTTCTCGGACTAGCGGGGATCTCCTACAATGAGCAGTTCTTC.

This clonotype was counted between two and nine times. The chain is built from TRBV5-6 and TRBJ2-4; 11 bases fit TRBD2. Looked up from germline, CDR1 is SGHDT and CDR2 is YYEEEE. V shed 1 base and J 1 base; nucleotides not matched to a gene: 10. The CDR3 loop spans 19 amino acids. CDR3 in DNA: TGTGCCAGCAGCTTGACTCTAGCGGGAGGCCAAGGGGCCAAAAACATTCAGTACTTC. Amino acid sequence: CASSLTLAGGQGAKNIQYF.

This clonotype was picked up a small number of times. CDR3 DNA: TGCAGTGCTAGCGGCGGCTACACCGGGGAGCTGTTTTTT. Residues: CSASGGYTGELFF. The rearrangement uses TRBV20-1 and TRBJ2-2, with unresolved D. CDR1 is DFQATT, CDR2 SNEGSKA, per germline (reference sequence). Trimming shortened V by 3 bases and J by 3 bases, and 8 bases separated the two germline ends. The CDR3 is 13 amino acids.

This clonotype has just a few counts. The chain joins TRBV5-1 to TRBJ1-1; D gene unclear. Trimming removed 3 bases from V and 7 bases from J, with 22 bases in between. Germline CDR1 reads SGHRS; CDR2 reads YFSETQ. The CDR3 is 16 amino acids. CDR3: CASSSEAGSLPSEAFF. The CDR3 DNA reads TGCGCCAGCAGCTCTGAAGCGGGCTCCCTTCCCAGTGAAGCTTTCTTT.

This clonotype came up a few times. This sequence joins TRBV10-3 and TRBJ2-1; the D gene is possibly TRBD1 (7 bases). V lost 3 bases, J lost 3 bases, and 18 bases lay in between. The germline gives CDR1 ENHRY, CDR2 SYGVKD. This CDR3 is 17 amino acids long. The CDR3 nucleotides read TGTGCCATCAGTGAACCAAACAGGGGAGGAAGCTACAATGAGCAGTTCTTC. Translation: CAISEPNRGGSYNEQFF.

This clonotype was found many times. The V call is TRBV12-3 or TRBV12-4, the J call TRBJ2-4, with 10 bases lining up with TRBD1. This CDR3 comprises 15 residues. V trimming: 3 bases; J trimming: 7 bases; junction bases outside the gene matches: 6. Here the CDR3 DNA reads TGTGCCAGCAGTTTCGGGACAGGGGATGGGAACATTCAGTACTTC. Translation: CASSFGTGDGNIQYF.

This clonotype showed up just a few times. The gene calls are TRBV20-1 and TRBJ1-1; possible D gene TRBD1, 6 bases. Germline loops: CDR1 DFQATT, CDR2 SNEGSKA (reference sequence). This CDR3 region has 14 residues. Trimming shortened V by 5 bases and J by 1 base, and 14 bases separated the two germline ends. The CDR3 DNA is TGCAGTGCTTGGACAGCCAGGAAGAACACTGAAGCTTTCTTT. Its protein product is CSAWTARKNTEAFF.